These 12 T cell receptor beta chains originate from one sample sequenced in a study of technical replicates of blood from several donors. Repertoires were generated with immunoSEQ multiplex PCR, while TCRdb's copy carries only in-frame clones and drops some. The sample contains 14,000 or so clones, around four fifths of which appear only once. The material sequenced was PBMCs. The receptors derive from a human donor in good health.

V gene TRBV5-6 combines with J gene TRBJ2-7; 8 bases agree with TRBD2. Germline CDR1 is SGHDT and CDR2 is YYEEEE. J gave up 6 bases and V 4 bases, and 12 bases lay outside the gene matches. CDR3 length: 15 residues. The CDR3 region is CASSPLGREVAEQYF. The CDR3 bases are TGTGCCAGCAGCCCGCTTGGGCGGGAGGTAGCCGAGCAGTACTTC.

This chain links TRBV2 with TRBJ2-1; perhaps TRBD2 as D (5 bases). Trimming pared 3 bases from V and 1 base from J, leaving 10 bases between. The CDR3 has 15 residues. Germline CDR1 reads SNHLY; CDR2 reads FYNNEI. This CDR3 reads CASSDIRGSYNEQFF. CDR3 in DNA: TGTGCCAGCAGTGATATCCGCGGGTCCTACAATGAGCAGTTCTTC.

CDR3: CASSEALPGAGLGYEQYF. CDR3 bases: TGTGCCAGCAGTGAAGCGCTTCCGGGAGCGGGACTAGGTTACGAGCAGTACTTC. J is TRBJ2-7 and V is TRBV6-1, with 8 bases that match TRBD2. This CDR3 is 18 amino acids long. The V and J ends lost 0 bases and 4 bases, in that order; junction bases with no gene match: 14. CDR1 is MNHNS and CDR2 is SASEGT in the germline V gene.

The chain couples TRBV11-3 to TRBJ2-3, with 7 bases matching TRBD1. Per germline, CDR1 SGHNT and CDR2 YENEEA. V was pared by 2 bases and J by 3 bases, with 2 bases of the junction left unmatched. This CDR3 has 14 residues. CDR3 sequence: CASSLQGETDTQYF. The CDR3 DNA is TGTGCCAGCAGCTTACAGGGGGAAACAGATACGCAGTATTTT. Using reference TRBV11-3 and TRBJ2-3 for the parts outside the CDR3, the full variable domain is EAGVVQSPRYKIIEKKQPVAFWCNPISGHNTLYWYLQNLGQGPELLIRYENEEAVDDSQLPKDRFSAERLKGVDSTLKIQPAELGDSAVYLCASSLQGETDTQYFGPGTRLTVL.

V gene TRBV15 combines with J gene TRBJ2-3, with TRBD2 matching 12 bases. Germline V gene sequence: CDR1 LNHNV, CDR2 YYDKDF (reference sequence). The V and J ends lost 0 bases and 0 bases, in that order; junction bases with no gene match: 22. The CDR3 extends over 24 amino acids. In DNA form, the CDR3 reads TGTGCCACCAGCAGAGATAGGACAGGGGTGGGTCTAGCGGGAGGGAGCTCTAGCACAGATACGCAGTATTTT. It encodes CATSRDRTGVGLAGGSSSTDTQYF.

The chain employs TRBV7-9 and TRBJ2-7, with unresolved D. CDR1 and CDR2 from the germline V gene are SEHNR and FQNEAQ (reference sequence). V was cut by 1 base and J by 7 bases, with 8 bases left in between. The CDR3 contains 12 residues. The CDR3 here is CASSLESQEQYF. The CDR3 DNA sequence: TGTGCCAGCAGCTTAGAGTCACAGGAGCAGTACTTC.

The chain recombines TRBV5-6 with TRBJ1-1, with 8 bases identical to TRBD1. This CDR3 comprises 13 residues. Losses at the gene ends were 5 bases for V and 4 bases for J; bases not matched to a gene: 4. Germline CDR1 and CDR2: SGHDT and YYEEEE. The CDR3 sequence is CASRRDRSTEAFF. Written as DNA, the CDR3 is TGTGCCAGCAGACGGGACAGGTCCACTGAAGCTTTCTTT. Complete variable domain (other parts from reference TRBV5-6 and TRBJ1-1): DAGVTQSPTHLIKTRGQQVTLRCSPKSGHDTVSWYQQALGQGPQFIFQYYEEEERQRGNFPDRFSGHQFPNYSSELNVNALLLGDSALYLCASRRDRSTEAFFGQGTRLTVV.

The chain employs TRBV6-6 and TRBJ2-1; 8 positions match TRBD2. Germline values: CDR1 MNHNY, CDR2 SVGAGI (reference sequence). The CDR3 covers 15 residues. Germline trimming cut 6 bases from V and 2 bases from J; bases unmatched to any gene: 6. The CDR3 reads CASSPRLAPYNEQFF. The DNA of the CDR3 is TGTGCCAGCAGCCCTAGACTAGCGCCCTACAATGAGCAGTTCTTC.

V usage is TRBV5-1 and J usage is TRBJ1-4, with TRBD1 identical over 8 bases. This CDR3 has 14 amino acids. The germline CDR1 and CDR2 sequences are SGHRS and YFSETQ. Trimming took 0 bases from V and 8 from J; bases not matched to a gene: 3. CDR3 protein: CASSLGTGNEKLFF. CDR3 nucleotides: TGCGCCAGCAGCTTGGGGACAGGGAACGAAAAACTGTTTTTT.

The genes are TRBV5-1 and TRBJ1-3; 7 bases map to TRBD1. The CDR3 contains 13 residues. The J segment lost 8 bases and the V segment lost 4 bases, leaving 6 bases of the junction unmatched. In germline, CDR1 is SGHRS, CDR2 YFSETQ. The CDR3 DNA sequence: TGCGCCAGCAGCCTGGGACAGCGGGACACCATATATTTT. Protein: CASSLGQRDTIYF.

This sequence joins TRBV11-1 and TRBJ2-2, with no clear D. The CDR3 totals 14 residues. The V end was cut by 5 bases, the J end by 5 bases, with 12 bases between. Germline V lookup: CDR1 SGHAT, CDR2 FQDESV (reference sequence). The CDR3 coding sequence is TGTGCCAGCAGCCCACTTCGTTGGACCGGGGAGCTGTTTTTT. Amino acid sequence: CASSPLRWTGELFF.

This chain links TRBV25-1 with TRBJ2-5; 7 nucleotides match TRBD2. The germline gives CDR1 MGHDK, CDR2 SYGVNS. The CDR3 consists of 13 residues. J was trimmed by 1 base and V by 7 bases; bases with no gene match: 3. This CDR3 is CASTSGTQETQYF. In DNA form, the CDR3 reads TGTGCCAGCACTAGCGGAACCCAAGAGACCCAGTACTTC.